Each of the 9 T cell receptor beta chains below was sequenced from the same sample in a study of T cell responses to AZD1222 COVID-19 vaccine. The data were produced by immunoSEQ multiplex PCR, yet TCRdb's version contains in-frame clones alone and is incomplete. The table has more than 95,000 clones, roughly 87% seen once. The specimen was peripheral blood, collected on day 0 of AZD1222 vaccination. These receptor sequences come from an adult in good health.

This clone was picked up many times. CDR3 region: CASSHRGGCTDTQYF. Here the CDR3 DNA reads TGTGCCAGCAGCCATCGGGGGGGTTGCACAGATACGCAGTATTTT. The chain joins TRBV3-1 (or the pseudogene TRBV3-2) to TRBJ2-3; the match to TRBD2 covers 8 bases. V trimming: 3 bases; J trimming: 1 base; junction bases outside the gene matches: 3. CDR3 length equals 15 residues. From germline, CDR1 is LGHDT and CDR2 YNNKEL (reference sequence).

The rearrangement joins TRBV9 to TRBJ2-7, with 15 bases matching TRBD2. Unmatched junction bases numbered 12, after V lost 4 bases and J lost 4 bases. CDR1 is SGDLS and CDR2 is YYNGEE in the germline V gene. This CDR3 is 18 amino acids long. The CDR3 here is CASSPRTSGGASRYEQYF. The CDR3 coding sequence is TGTGCCAGCAGCCCACGGACTAGCGGGGGGGCCTCACGATACGAGCAGTACTTC.

This clone was seen a few times. V gene TRBV11-2 combines with J gene TRBJ2-7; unclear D gene. The CDR3 length is 13 residues. The V end was cut by 0 bases, the J end by 3 bases, with 6 bases between. Germline values: CDR1 SGHAT, CDR2 FQNNGV. CDR3 sequence reads: CASSLESFYEQYF. CDR3 DNA: TGTGCCAGCAGCTTAGAATCTTTCTACGAGCAGTACTTC.

The chain couples TRBV12-5 to TRBJ1-1, with D maybe TRBD1 (6 bases). Germline V gene data show CDR1 as LGHNT and CDR2 as FRNRAP. The CDR3 has 13 residues. Trimming left V 1 base short and J 4 bases short, with 7 bases between. The CDR3 DNA reads TGTGCTAGTGGTTTGGAGACAGGCACTGAAGCTTTCTTT. Its protein is CASGLETGTEAFF.

The chain carries TRBV7-8 and TRBJ1-2; no clear D gene. Looked up from germline, CDR1 is SGHVS and CDR2 is FQNEAQ. Trimming took 5 bases from V and 8 from J, leaving 24 bases between them. The CDR3 extends over 16 amino acids. The CDR3, as DNA: TGTGCCAGCAGCCAAAAGGCCGGAGGGCGGCTGGGCGGCTACACCTTC. Translated: CASSQKAGGRLGGYTF.

This chain links TRBV5-1 with TRBJ1-1, with 9 bases that match TRBD1. In germline, CDR1 is SGHRS, CDR2 YFSETQ. V lost 4 bases to trimming and J lost 5 bases; unmatched junction nucleotides: 6. The length of the CDR3 is 14 residues. In DNA, the CDR3 is TGCGCCAGCAGCGGCGGGACAGGGAGAACTGAAGCTTTCTTT. Its protein is CASSGGTGRTEAFF.

The chain has TRBV7-9 and TRBJ2-1; perhaps D is TRBD1 or TRBD2 (5 bases each). The CDR3 is made up of 14 amino acids. The germline CDR1 and CDR2 sequences are SEHNR and FQNEAQ (reference sequence). Trimming pared 0 bases from V and 9 bases from J, leaving 12 bases between. The CDR3 reads CASSLAYNGAEQFF. CDR3 DNA sequence: TGTGCCAGCAGCTTAGCGTACAACGGGGCTGAGCAGTTCTTC.

The rearrangement uses TRBV6-4 and TRBJ2-3, with 10 bases matching TRBD2. Trimming cost V 5 bases and J 2 bases; bases outside gene matches: 1. Germline-derived CDR1 and CDR2 are MRHNA and SNTAGT. The CDR3 sequence is 14 residues long. The CDR3 sequence is CASSLAGATDTQYF. The CDR3 nucleotides are TGTGCCAGCAGTCTAGCGGGGGCCACAGATACGCAGTATTTT.

The chain recombines TRBV10-3 with TRBJ1-6; 7 nucleotides match TRBD1. The junction had 6 bases not matched to a gene; V was cut back by 4 bases and J by 9 bases. Looked up from germline, CDR1 is ENHRY and CDR2 is SYGVKD. The CDR3 loop spans 14 amino acids. In DNA, the CDR3 is TGTGCCATCAGTGTCGACAGGGATGCTTCACCCCTCCACTTT. Translation gives CAISVDRDASPLHF.